This T cell receptor beta chain was recorded in a study of technical replicates of blood from a handful of donors. The repertoire was sequenced with immunoSEQ multiplex PCR; TCRdb's copy has only in-frame clones and lacks some. The profile covers 65,000 to 90,000 clones, with 95% to 98% appearing a single time and less than 0.25% taken by the ten largest. The material sequenced was T cells isolated from PBMCs. The source is a human donor in good health.

The CDR3 DNA sequence: TGCGCCAGCAGCTTGGGGGCATCTATTAGCACAGATACGCAGTATTTT. This encodes CASSLGASISTDTQYF. The chain links TRBV5-1 to TRBJ2-3; D unclear. Germline CDR1 SGHRS, CDR2 YFSETQ. This CDR3 contains 16 residues. V was shortened by 0 bases and J by 0 bases, with 11 bases between the two germline ends. The full variable domain, in which reference TRBV5-1 and TRBJ2-3 provide the parts outside the CDR3, is KAGVTQTPRYLIKTRGQQVTLSCSPISGHRSVSWYQQTPGQGLQFLFEYFSETQRNKGNFPGRFSGRQFSNSRSEMNVSTLELGDSALYLCASSLGASISTDTQYFGPGTRLTVL.